This T cell receptor beta chain stems from a study of blood T cells in healthy people across ages. The donors, healthy Caucasians from Russia, were aged roughly 6 to 100. Total RNA, at least 5.5 micrograms per sample, was extracted from PBMCs. CDR3 length: 14 amino acids. The ends were cut back, 2 bases at V and 2 bases at J, with 7 bases in the middle. Looked up from germline, CDR1 is KGHDR and CDR2 is SFDVKD. Then a second PCR, running roughly 6 to 12 cycles, was carried out with a sample-barcoded 5' primer and a J-beta primer mix. Every sample gave at least 2.5 million paired-end reads containing CDR3. TCRdb reprocessed the 5' RACE reads with MiXCR, giving one entry per CDR3 protein. The data show approximately 1.5 million distinct CDR3 sequences, approximately 39% seen once. Study conclusions and caveats: It was held that diversity estimates obtained from one million T cells represented underestimates.

This clonotype was seen a few times. Its antigen is unknown. This receptor was taken from a woman younger than 35 in good health. The rearrangement links TRBV24-1 to TRBJ2-3; D is perhaps TRBD2 (6 bases). The sequenced material came from blood. CDR3 DNA sequence: TGTGCCACCAGTGATTGGCGGGACACAGATACGCAGTATTTT. Encoded protein: CATSDWRDTDTQYF.